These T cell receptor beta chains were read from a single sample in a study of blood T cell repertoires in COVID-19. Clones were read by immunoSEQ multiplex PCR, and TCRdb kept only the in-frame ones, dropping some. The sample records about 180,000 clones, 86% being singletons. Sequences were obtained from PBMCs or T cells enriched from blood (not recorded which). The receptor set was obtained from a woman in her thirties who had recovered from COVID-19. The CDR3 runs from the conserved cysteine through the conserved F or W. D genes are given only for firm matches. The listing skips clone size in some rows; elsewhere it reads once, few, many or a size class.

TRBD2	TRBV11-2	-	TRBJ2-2	TGTGCCAGCAGCACACTAGCGGGAAACACCGGGGAGCTGTTTTTT	CASSTLAGNTGELFF
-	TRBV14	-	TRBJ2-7	TGTGCCAGCAGCCAAGATTACGGGTCGGCCGAGCAGTACTTC	CASSQDYGSAEQYF
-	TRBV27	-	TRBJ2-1	TGTGCCAGCAGTTTATATCCTAGCCCCGCCTCCTACAATGAGCAGTTCTTC	CASSLYPSPASYNEQFF
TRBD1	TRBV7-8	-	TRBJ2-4	TGTGCCAGCAGCTTCGTGCAGGGGGTGGCCAAAAACATTCAGTACTTC	CASSFVQGVAKNIQYF
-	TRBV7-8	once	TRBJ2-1	TGTGCCAGCAGCTTAGGGGCAGGGGTTTATAATGAGCAGTTCTTC	CASSLGAGVYNEQFF
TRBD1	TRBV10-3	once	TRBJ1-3	TGTGCCATCAGTGGGGGGACAGGGGAGATGACAGAGCACACCATATATTTT	CAISGGTGEMTEHTIYF
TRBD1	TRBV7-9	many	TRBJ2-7	TGTGCCAGCAGCTTCGACAGGGTTCGCGAGCAGTACTTC	CASSFDRVREQYF
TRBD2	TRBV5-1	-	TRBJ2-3	TGCGCCAGCAGCTTGGAGGCGGGAGTTGGATTGGATACGCAGTATTTT	CASSLEAGVGLDTQYF
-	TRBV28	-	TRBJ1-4	TGTGCCAGCAGTTTTAAGGGAGGTTTAGTAGAAAAACTGTTTTTT	CASSFKGGLVEKLFF
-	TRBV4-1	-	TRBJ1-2	TGCGCCAGCAGCCAAGATCGCAGGGTAGGGGGCTACACCTTC	CASSQDRRVGGYTF
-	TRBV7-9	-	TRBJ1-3	TGTGCCAGCAGCTTAGCGCGTGGAAACACCATATATTTT	CASSLARGNTIYF
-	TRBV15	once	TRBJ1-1	TGTGCCACCAGCAGAGATTCACAGAAGAACACTGAAGCTTTCTTT	CATSRDSQKNTEAFF
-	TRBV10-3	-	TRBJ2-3	TGTGCCATCAGTGAATCAGATGCCAGCACAGATACGCAGTATTTT	CAISESDASTDTQYF
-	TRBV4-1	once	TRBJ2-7	TGCGCCAGCAGCCAATCTCCAGACAGACCCTCCTACGAGCAGTACTTC	CASSQSPDRPSYEQYF
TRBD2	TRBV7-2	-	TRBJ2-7	TGTGCCAGCAGCTTCGGGACGGGGGGCTCCTACGAGCAGTACTTC	CASSFGTGGSYEQYF
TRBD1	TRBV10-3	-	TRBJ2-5	TGTGCCAGCGGACAGGGCGACCAAGAGACCCAGTACTTC	CASGQGDQETQYF
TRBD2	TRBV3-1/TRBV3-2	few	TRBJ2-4	TGTGCCAGCAGCTTACTAGCGGGGAAAAACATTCAGTACTTC	CASSLLAGKNIQYF
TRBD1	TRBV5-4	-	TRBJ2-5	TGTGCCAGCAGCGATAAGACAGGGGAGGAGACCCAGTACTTC	CASSDKTGEETQYF
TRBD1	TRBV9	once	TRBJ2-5	TGTGCCAGCTCCGACAGGGCGTACCAAGAGACCCAGTACTTC	CASSDRAYQETQYF
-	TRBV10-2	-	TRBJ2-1	TGCGCCAGCAGTGAGTCGGGACTCCGGTTCGACAATGAGCAGTTCTTC	CASSESGLRFDNEQFF
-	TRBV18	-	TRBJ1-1	TGTGCCAGCTCGCAAACACAGAACACTGAAGCTTTCTTT	CASSQTQNTEAFF
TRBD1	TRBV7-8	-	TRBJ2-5	TGTGCCAGCAGCCCAGGACAGGGGGCTTTGGAGACCCAGTACTTC	CASSPGQGALETQYF
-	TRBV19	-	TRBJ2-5	TGTGCCAGTAGTATCCCTCGGAGCCCAGAGACCCAGTACTTC	CASSIPRSPETQYF
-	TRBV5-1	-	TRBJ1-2	TGCGCCAGCAGCTTGCGGACAATCTTTCGTAACTATGGCTACACCTTC	CASSLRTIFRNYGYTF
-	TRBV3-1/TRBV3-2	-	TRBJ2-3	TGTGCCAGCGGTGAGGGAACCACAGATACGCAGTATTTT	CASGEGTTDTQYF
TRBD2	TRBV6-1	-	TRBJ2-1	TGTGCCAGCAGTGAATTGGTAGCGGGAGGGCTGGATGAGCAGTTCTTC	CASSELVAGGLDEQFF